This T cell receptor beta chain was captured by sequencing in a study of vaccination effects on CD4 cells after COVID-19 (dated by TCRdb to 2022 to 2024). Concerning the study at large: In the ViraFEST assay, PBMC were stimulated with viral peptide pools, and antigen-specific CD4+ T cell clonotypes were then identified by expansion using TCR sequencing. Each well held two million PBMC cultured in IMDM containing roughly 4.9% human AB serum, 10 IU/ml IL-2 and gentamicin, along with around 11 ug/ml peptides. The Oncomine TCR Beta short-read assay on an Illumina iSeq 100 was used to sequence cultures from other donors in the study. Post-vaccine samples across the study were collected a median of 72 days after the second dose, with a range of 14 to 241. SARS-CoV-2 spike-specific CD4+ TCR repertoires from before and after mRNA vaccination were compared in COVID-19 convalescent patients and in infection-naive vaccine recipients. Altogether, some 11 COVID-19 convalescent patients and a handful of SARS-CoV-2-naive healthy vaccine recipients made up the full study.

Overall results and qualifications from the work: In healthy vaccine recipients, vaccine-induced clones were almost all SARS-CoV-2 mono-reactive, with only 1 of 255 being cross-reactive with common cold coronaviruses. Marked clonal contraction was observed in both infection-induced and vaccine-induced clones at late post-vaccination timepoints, consistent with waning T cell responses. Limitations of the study were the small number of convalescent patients and the absence of early post-infection timepoints.

The sample holds a few counts of this clone. Its antigen has not been determined. No base quality values were provided; no much bigger clone lies one nucleotide off. After 10 to 11 days of culture, CD4+ T cells were isolated with the EasySep CD4+ T cell isolation kit. Participants received two doses of either the BNT162b2 or the mRNA-1273 mRNA SARS-CoV-2 vaccine. The absence of prior SARS-CoV-2 infection in healthy vaccine recipients was confirmed by negative nucleocapsid antibodies before and after vaccination. On days 3 and 7, half of the culture medium was replaced with fresh IL-2-containing medium. Unless noted otherwise, every peptide stimulation condition was grown in triplicate wells. Using Ficoll-Paque Plus gradient centrifugation, PBMC were separated from whole blood and then either used fresh or cryopreserved at -140C. The QIAamp micro DNA kit was used to extract genomic DNA from the cultured CD4+ T cells.

Preparation of the library involved the immunoSEQ multiplex PCR assay. DNA from the CD4+ T cells that had been cultured and isolated underwent TCR beta CDR3 sequencing. As for how the authors treated the data: Non-productive TCR sequences were removed and reads were trimmed to the CDR3 region, keeping CDR3s of at least 7 amino acids. Antigen-specific clonotypes were identified with the MANAFEST web app by comparing expansion in peptide wells against reference cultures. To count as positive, a clone had to show expansion at FDR<0.05 compared with the reference and with all other wells, an odds ratio above 5, and a frequency above 0.1% in two replicate wells. A clonotype was defined as cross-reactive if the clonotype was significantly expanded both in SARS-CoV-2 spike wells and in at least one common cold coronavirus spike condition. Using the stringdist R package, CDR3 similarity was measured by Levenshtein distance, and unrooted trees were constructed with ape in R 3.6.1. TCRdb limited this immuneACCESS table to in-frame rearrangements with V and J called. A share of clones is missing; checked studies link under half to unresolved V genes, and the rest is unexplained. V, J and clone size were drawn from that table, and D and trimming were deduced from the DNA. This sample has approximately 37,000 clones in its table, and about 63% of those were observed once. 7% to 8% of the sample is in the top ten clones.

CDR1 and CDR2 are read off the germline V gene as MDHEN and SYDVKM. V gives up 5 bases and J gives up 7 bases, and the segment between their germline ends measures 15 bases. Reading from cysteine to phenylalanine, the CDR3 counts 13 amino acids. The only DNA kept is the CDR3, 39 bases in frame from the first base. The receptor was isolated from a human donor who received a COVID-19 vaccine. The rearranged chain carries TRBV28 and TRBJ2-7, and TRBD1 may be the D gene, going by 8 matching bases. The sample consisted of CD4+ T cells from PBMCs cultured without peptide, taken after COVID-19 vaccination. The nucleotides are TGTGCCAGCAGTCCAATACAGGGGGGGGAGCAGTACTTC. Its product reads: CASSPIQGGEQYF.